This TCR beta chain was profiled in a study of Ad26.COV2.S vaccination and SARS-CoV-2 variants. TCRdb's copy holds only in-frame clones and misses some; the assay was immunoSEQ multiplex PCR. The table includes about 350,000 clones, about 88% detected once. Study-wide results and limits: Breadth measured for non-spike TCRs was similar across vaccine and placebo recipients.

Stated treatment: 15 to 20 received Ad26.COV2.S at low or high dose, single or two shots; a few received placebo; per-sample allocation not given. After the first vaccine or placebo injection, samples were drawn on day 63. It was an adult aged 18-55 years in Boston who was the donor. To note about this clone: The target antigen is unknown.

Sample: peripheral blood, taken in a trial of Ad26.COV2.S vaccine versus placebo. This TCR came from a person aged 18-60 years who received the Ad26.COV2.S COVID-19 vaccine or a placebo.

In DNA, the CDR3 is TGTGCCAGCAATCTTGGGGGGAGAATTGAGCAGTTCTTC. Protein: CASNLGGRIEQFF. This sequence joins TRBV12-3 or TRBV12-4 and TRBJ2-1, with a tentative D call TRBD2 (6 bases). The CDR3 spans 13 residues. Trimming cost V 7 bases and J 9 bases, with 16 bases left between them.